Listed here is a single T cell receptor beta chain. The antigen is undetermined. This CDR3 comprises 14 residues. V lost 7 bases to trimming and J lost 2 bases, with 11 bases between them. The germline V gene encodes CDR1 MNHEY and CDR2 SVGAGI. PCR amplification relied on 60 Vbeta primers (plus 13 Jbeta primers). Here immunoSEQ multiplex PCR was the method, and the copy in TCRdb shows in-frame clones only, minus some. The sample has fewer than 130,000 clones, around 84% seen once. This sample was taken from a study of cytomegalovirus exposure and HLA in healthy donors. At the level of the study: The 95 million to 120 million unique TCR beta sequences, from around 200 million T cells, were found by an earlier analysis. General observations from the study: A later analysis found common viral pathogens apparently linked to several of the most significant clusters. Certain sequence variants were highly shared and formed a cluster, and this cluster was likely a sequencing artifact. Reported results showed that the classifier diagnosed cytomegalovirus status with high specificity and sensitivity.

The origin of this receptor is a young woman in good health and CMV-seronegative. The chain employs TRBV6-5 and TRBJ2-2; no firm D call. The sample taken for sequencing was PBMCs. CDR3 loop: CASTPGDNTGELFF. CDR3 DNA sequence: TGTGCCAGCACTCCAGGCGACAACACCGGGGAGCTGTTTTTT.